This T cell receptor beta chain was sequenced during a study of graft-versus-host responses after intestinal transplantation. In the study overall: Uniformly, recipients were administered anti-thymocyte globulin induction with subsequent tacrolimus and steroids for approximately three years.

The CDR3 extends over 15 amino acids. The J segment lost 5 bases and the V segment lost 7 bases, leaving 10 bases of the junction unmatched. Germline V gives CDR1 MNHNY, CDR2 SVGAGI (reference sequence). Findings of the study overall: GvH clones occurred in recipient marrow; some first appeared in ileum or blood. Some patients had graft-donor T cell macrochimerism, and their allografts showed high graft-versus-host to host-versus-graft clonal ratios.

In the case of this clone: Its antigen remains unidentified.

Assay: immunoSEQ multiplex PCR; the TCRdb copy retains only in-frame clones and omits some. Counted here are fewer than 120,000 clones, 93% occurring once; the ten biggest clones make up 0.45% to 0.65%. The rearrangement joins TRBV6-6 to TRBJ2-4, with 8 positions matching TRBD2. This TCR derives from a human donor who received an intestinal transplant. The material sequenced was unstimulated CD8+ T cells sorted from spleen or lymph node cells, taken before intestinal transplant. CDR3: CASTVAGGGQNIQYF. CDR3 DNA sequence: TGTGCCAGCACTGTCGCGGGAGGTGGCCAAAACATTCAGTACTTC.